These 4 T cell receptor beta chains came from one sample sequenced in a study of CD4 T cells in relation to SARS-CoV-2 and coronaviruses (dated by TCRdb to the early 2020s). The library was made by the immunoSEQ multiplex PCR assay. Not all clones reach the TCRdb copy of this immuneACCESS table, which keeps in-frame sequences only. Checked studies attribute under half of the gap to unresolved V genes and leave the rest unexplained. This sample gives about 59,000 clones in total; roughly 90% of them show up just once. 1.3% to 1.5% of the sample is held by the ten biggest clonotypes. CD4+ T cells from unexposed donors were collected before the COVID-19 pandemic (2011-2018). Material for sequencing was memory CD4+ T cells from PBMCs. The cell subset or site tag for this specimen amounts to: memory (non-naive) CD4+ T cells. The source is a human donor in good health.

CDR3 amino acids: CASSSSWGGLGTQYF. CDR3 nucleotides: TGTGCCAGCAGCTCGAGCTGGGGGGGGTTGGGGACCCAGTACTTC. The chain uses TRBV11-2 and TRBJ2-5, with 7 bases identical to TRBD2. The CDR3 is 15 residues long. Per the germline V gene, CDR1 is SGHAT and CDR2 is FQNNGV. Trimming took 4 bases from V and 7 from J; bases not matched to a gene: 12.

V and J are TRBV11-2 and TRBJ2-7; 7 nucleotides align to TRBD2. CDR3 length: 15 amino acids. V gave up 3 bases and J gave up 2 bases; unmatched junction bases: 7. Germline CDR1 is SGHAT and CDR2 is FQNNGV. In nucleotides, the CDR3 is TGTGCCAGCAGCTTCGGTTCCAGCGGGGCCTACGAGCAGTACTTC. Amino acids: CASSFGSSGAYEQYF.

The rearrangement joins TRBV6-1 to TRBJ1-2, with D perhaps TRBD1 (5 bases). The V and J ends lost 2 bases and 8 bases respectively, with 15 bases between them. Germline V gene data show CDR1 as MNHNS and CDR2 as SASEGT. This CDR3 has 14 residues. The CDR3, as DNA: TGTGCCAGCAGTGAATTTCAGGGCTTGGGCGGCTACACCTTC. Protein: CASSEFQGLGGYTF.

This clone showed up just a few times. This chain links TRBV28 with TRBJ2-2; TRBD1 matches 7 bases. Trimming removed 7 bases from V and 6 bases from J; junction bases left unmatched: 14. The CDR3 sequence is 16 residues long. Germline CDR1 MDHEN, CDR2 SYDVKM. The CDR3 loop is CASKKQQGIQAGELFF. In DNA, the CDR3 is TGTGCCAGCAAGAAACAACAGGGGATTCAGGCCGGGGAGCTGTTTTTT.